The 22 T cell receptor beta chains below were found in one sample sequenced in a study of identical twins (dated by TCRdb to about 2016). Libraries were built with 5' RACE. Sequencing used an Illumina HiSeq 2000. TCRdb reanalyzed the raw reads on its own, using fastp at Q25 for trimming and MiXCR for clone calling, and kept in-frame beta chains. Records with the same CDR3 protein are collapsed into one entry carrying the most frequent genes and DNA. The sample table holds 1.5 million to 2 million distinct CDR3 sequences, of which about 32% were seen once. The ten largest clones add up to 0.25% to 0.3% of the sample. The specimen was cord blood. All receptors derive from a newborn girl in good health.

V gene TRBV4-2 combines with J gene TRBJ2-7; D might be TRBD2 (7 bases). V was clipped by 2 bases and J by 4 bases, with 12 bases between them. Germline V CDR1 and CDR2: LGHNA, YNFKEQ. The CDR3 is 14 amino acids. CDR3 nucleotides: TGTGCCAGCAGCCAATACGGGGGGCCATACGAGCAGTACTTC. It translates to CASSQYGGPYEQYF.

This clonotype was seen repeatedly, ten times or more. The chain combines TRBV10-3 with TRBJ2-3; unclear D gene. This CDR3 is built from 12 residues. Germline CDR1 and CDR2: ENHRY and SYGVKD. V dropped 1 base and J dropped 4 bases, with 3 bases sitting between them. This CDR3 reads CAISEWADTQYF. The CDR3 DNA reads as TGTGCCATCAGTGAGTGGGCAGATACGCAGTATTTT.

This clonotype was counted many times. The chain employs TRBV20-1 and TRBJ2-4, with 11 bases identical to TRBD2. CDR3 length: 18 residues. V lost 5 bases and J lost 0; bases outside the gene matches: 12. Looked up from germline, CDR1 is DFQATT and CDR2 is SNEGSKA (reference sequence). The CDR3 DNA reads TGCAGTGCTCCCCTAGCGGGAGGCCCGGCTTTAGCCAAAAACATTCAGTACTTC. This gives the protein CSAPLAGGPALAKNIQYF.

This clonotype has only a few counts. This chain connects TRBV20-1 to TRBJ1-5, with D possibly TRBD1 on 5 matching bases. This CDR3 is built from 16 residues. The germline V and J ends were trimmed by 1 base and 2 bases, with 15 bases remaining between them. CDR1 DFQATT and CDR2 SNEGSKA come from the germline V gene (reference sequence). DNA for the CDR3: TGCAGTGCTAGAGTTCCTGACAGTCGGGGCAATCAGCCCCAGCATTTT. Translating it yields CSARVPDSRGNQPQHF.

The gene calls are TRBV25-1 and TRBJ2-1; no definite D call. V was cut by 4 bases and J by 0 bases, with 13 bases left in between. Germline V gene lookup returns CDR1 MGHDK and CDR2 SYGVNS. The CDR3 has 16 amino acids. CDR3 residues: CASSGGRVSSYNEQFF. Here the CDR3 DNA reads TGTGCCAGCAGTGGAGGCCGGGTCTCCTCCTACAATGAGCAGTTCTTC.

In this sample, this clonotype turned up many times. V gene TRBV21-1 combines with J gene TRBJ2-5; the DNA was not used to check the table's D call, TRBD1. TRBV21-1 is termed a pseudogene. The length of the CDR3 is 15 residues. CDR3 sequence reads: CASTYGHPRQETQYF. In DNA, the CDR3 is TGTGCCAGCACCTATGGGCACCCTAGGCAAGAGACCCAGTACTTC.

V gene TRBV20-1 combines with J gene TRBJ1-5; D is possibly TRBD1 (6 bases). V lost 5 bases to trimming and J lost 9 bases, with 17 bases between them. Germline CDR1 reads DFQATT; CDR2 reads SNEGSKA (reference sequence). This CDR3 comprises 13 residues. The CDR3, as DNA: TGCAGTGCTCCGGACAGAACTTCTGGGCCCCAGCATTTT. It yields the protein CSAPDRTSGPQHF.

Worth noting for this clonotype: Relative to the germline gene, one junction end is altered; a read error may explain this. V gene TRBV5-1 combines with J gene TRBJ2-7; tentative D call: TRBD2 (6 bases). The germline V gene has CDR1 SGHRS and CDR2 YFSETQ. This CDR3 has 15 residues. The CDR3 coding sequence is TGCGCCGGCAGCCCCCACGGCGGGGTCTCCTACGAGCAGTACTTC. Translating gives CAGSPHGGVSYEQYF.

V gene TRBV11-1 combines with J gene TRBJ2-1; D is undetermined. The J call may be mistaken, given a closer DNA end match to TRBJ2-7. This CDR3 has 15 residues. Germline CDR1 reads SGHAT; CDR2 reads FQDESV (reference sequence). DNA for the CDR3: TGTGCCAGCACCGTCACGCCAGACTCCTACAATGAGCAGTACTTC. It encodes CASTVTPDSYNEQYF.

The chain has TRBV7-2 and TRBJ2-7; D unresolved. Matching the DNA end better, TRBJ2-5 makes the J call doubtful. From germline, CDR1 is SGHTA and CDR2 FQGNSA. The CDR3 contains 14 residues. CDR3 in DNA: TGTGCCAGCAGCTTAGTATATAGGGAAGAGACCCAGTACTTC. The encoded protein is CASSLVYREETQYF.

The genes are TRBV28 and TRBJ2-1; D is possibly TRBD1 (6 bases). The CDR3 loop spans 13 amino acids. V was clipped by 6 bases and J by 10 bases, with 16 bases between them. Germline lookup yields CDR1 MDHEN and CDR2 SYDVKM. The CDR3 DNA reads as TGTGCCAGCAGGGTGGACAGCTCCTACGAGCAGTTCTTC. This gives the protein CASRVDSSYEQFF.

The rearrangement links TRBV13 to TRBJ2-1; 7 bases are a match to TRBD2. CDR3 size: 16 residues. The germline gives CDR1 PRHDT, CDR2 FYEKMQ (reference sequence). V lost 1 base, J lost 3 bases, and 6 bases stayed unmatched. This chain's CDR3 is CASSLASGMFYNEQFF. CDR3 nucleotides: TGTGCCAGCAGCTTAGCTAGCGGCATGTTCTACAATGAGCAGTTCTTC.

The chain joins TRBV14 to TRBJ1-2; 8 bases align to TRBD1. V lost 1 base to trimming and J lost 4 bases; unmatched junction nucleotides: 5. CDR3 length: 15 amino acids. The germline CDR1 and CDR2 sequences are SGHDN and FVKESK. Here the CDR3 reads CASSQAGQVLYGYTF. In nucleotides, the CDR3 is TGTGCCAGCAGCCAAGCGGGACAGGTCCTCTATGGCTACACCTTC. Supplemented by reference TRBV14 and TRBJ1-2, the full variable domain reads EAGVTQFPSHSVIEKGQTVTLRCDPISGHDNLYWYRRVMGKEIKFLLHFVKESKQDESGMPNNRFLAERTGGTYSTLKVQPAELEDSGVYFCASSQAGQVLYGYTFGSGTRLTVV.

The rearrangement links TRBV3-1 to TRBJ2-1, with D perhaps assigned TRBD1 or TRBD2 (6 bases each). Trimming removed 0 bases from V and 12 bases from J, with 12 bases in between. The CDR3 is 13 residues long. CDR1 and CDR2 from the germline V gene are LGHDT and YNNKEL (reference sequence). The DNA for the CDR3 is TGTGCCAGCAGCCAAGATCTGGGGGGCGGGCAGTTCTTC. Translated: CASSQDLGGGQFF.

This clonotype was picked up many times. The gene calls are TRBV4-2 and TRBJ2-1, with unresolved D. V was pared by 8 bases and J by 2 bases, with 13 bases between. The length of the CDR3 is 14 residues. From germline, CDR1 is LGHNA and CDR2 YNFKEQ. The CDR3 nucleotides read TGTGCCAGCGCCGGTGGGATTCCCTACAATGAGCAGTTCTTC. It encodes CASAGGIPYNEQFF.

In its sample, this clonotype was seen a few times. The chain joins TRBV5-1 to TRBJ2-3; TRBD2 matches at 7 bases. This CDR3 comprises 15 residues. Germline CDR1 and CDR2: SGHRS and YFSETQ. V was clipped by 1 base and J by 2 bases; unmatched bases: 4. This CDR3 is CASSLRRGFTDTQYF. Here the CDR3 DNA reads TGCGCCAGCAGCTTGAGGCGGGGGTTCACAGATACGCAGTATTTT. The full variable domain, with the rest looked up from reference TRBV5-1 and TRBJ2-3, is KAGVTQTPRYLIKTRGQQVTLSCSPISGHRSVSWYQQTPGQGLQFLFEYFSETQRNKGNFPGRFSGRQFSNSRSEMNVSTLELGDSALYLCASSLRRGFTDTQYFGPGTRLTVL.

This clonotype came up a few times. The V gene is TRBV3-1, the J gene TRBJ1-4, with a possible D match to TRBD1 (5 bases). This CDR3 contains 17 residues. With 3 bases removed from V and 0 bases from J, the gap between germline ends came to 14 bases. Germline CDR1 and CDR2: LGHDT and YNNKEL (reference sequence). CDR3 sequence: CASSHRGRRATNEKLFF. The CDR3 DNA follows: TGTGCCAGCAGCCATCGGGGGAGAAGGGCAACTAATGAAAAACTGTTTTTT. Full variable domain (rest looked up from reference TRBV3-1 and TRBJ1-4): DTAVSQTPKYLVTQMGNDKSIKCEQNLGHDTMYWYKQDSKKFLKIMFSYNNKELIINETVPNRFSPKSPDKAHLNLHINSLELGDSAVYFCASSHRGRRATNEKLFFGSGTQLSVL.

This clonotype appeared a few times. The chain has TRBV20-1 and TRBJ2-3; no reliable D call. Germline CDR1 reads DFQATT; CDR2 reads SNEGSKA (reference sequence). Between the trimmed V and J ends, which lost 0 bases and 6 bases, there was a span of 7 bases. The CDR3 contains 12 residues. The CDR3 region has the DNA TGCAGTGCTAGAGATACGGCGGATACGCAGTATTTT. The encoded protein is CSARDTADTQYF.

This clonotype was observed at least ten times. The gene calls are TRBV29-1 and TRBJ2-1; D unclear. The CDR3 spans 10 residues. The V end lost 4 bases, the J end lost 7 bases, and 5 bases lay between the germline ends. The germline V gene has CDR1 SQVTM and CDR2 ANQGSEA. CDR3 sequence: CSVGLNEQFF. The CDR3 DNA sequence: TGCAGCGTTGGTTTGAATGAGCAGTTCTTC.

This chain joins TRBV5-8 and TRBJ2-5, with D perhaps matching TRBD1 (6 bases). The CDR3 length is 18 residues. The germline V gene encodes CDR1 SGHTS and CDR2 YDEGEE. Deletions cut 4 bases from V and 1 base from J, with 23 bases between. CDR3 sequence (DNA): TGTGCCAGCAGCCGCGGACAGCTCATCATTGAATCCCAAGAGACCCAGTACTTC. Its protein is CASSRGQLIIESQETQYF.

This chain joins TRBV6-1 and TRBJ1-4; 7 bases map to TRBD1. CDR1 is MNHNS, CDR2 SASEGT, per germline. V lost 2 bases, J lost 3 bases, and 3 bases stayed unmatched. CDR3 length: 15 amino acids. This CDR3 reads CASSELTGPNEKLFF. In nucleotides, the CDR3 is TGTGCCAGCAGTGAATTGACAGGGCCTAATGAAAAACTGTTTTTT.

J is TRBJ1-2 and V is TRBV6-1; 7 bases match TRBD1. The germline CDR1 and CDR2 sequences are MNHNS and SASEGT. The J segment lost 4 bases and the V segment lost 8 bases, leaving 16 bases of the junction unmatched. The CDR3 runs to 16 residues. For the CDR3, the DNA is TGTGCCAGCCGGCCCCTTGACAGGGCATCCTCCTATGGCTACACCTTC. It translates to CASRPLDRASSYGYTF.